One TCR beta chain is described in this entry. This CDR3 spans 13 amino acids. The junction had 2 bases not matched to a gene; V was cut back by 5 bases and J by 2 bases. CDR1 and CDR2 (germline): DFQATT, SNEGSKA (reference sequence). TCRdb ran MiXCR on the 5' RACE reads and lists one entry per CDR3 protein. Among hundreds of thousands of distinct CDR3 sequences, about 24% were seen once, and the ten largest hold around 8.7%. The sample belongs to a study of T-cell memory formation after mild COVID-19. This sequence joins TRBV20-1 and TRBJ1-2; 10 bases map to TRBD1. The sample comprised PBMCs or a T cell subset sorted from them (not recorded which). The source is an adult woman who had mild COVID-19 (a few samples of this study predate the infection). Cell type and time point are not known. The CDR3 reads CSAVDRGNYGYTF. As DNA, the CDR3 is TGCAGTGCTGTGGACAGGGGGAACTATGGCTACACCTTC.